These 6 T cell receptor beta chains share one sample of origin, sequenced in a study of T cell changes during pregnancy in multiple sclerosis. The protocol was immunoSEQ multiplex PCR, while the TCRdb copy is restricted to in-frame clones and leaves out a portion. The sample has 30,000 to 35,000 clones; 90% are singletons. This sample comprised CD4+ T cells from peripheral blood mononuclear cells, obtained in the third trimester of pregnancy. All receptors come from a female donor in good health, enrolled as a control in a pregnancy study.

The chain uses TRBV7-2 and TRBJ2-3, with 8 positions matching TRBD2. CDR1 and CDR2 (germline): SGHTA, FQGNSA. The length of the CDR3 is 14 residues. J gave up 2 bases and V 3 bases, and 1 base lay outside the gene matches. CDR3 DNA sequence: TGTGCCAGCAGCTTGGGACTAGACACAGATACGCAGTATTTT. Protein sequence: CASSLGLDTDTQYF.

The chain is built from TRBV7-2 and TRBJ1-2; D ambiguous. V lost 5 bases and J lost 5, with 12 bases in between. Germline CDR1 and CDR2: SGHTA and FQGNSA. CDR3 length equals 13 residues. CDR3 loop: CASSPPGVYGYTF. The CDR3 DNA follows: TGTGCCAGCAGCCCACCCGGTGTATATGGCTACACCTTC.

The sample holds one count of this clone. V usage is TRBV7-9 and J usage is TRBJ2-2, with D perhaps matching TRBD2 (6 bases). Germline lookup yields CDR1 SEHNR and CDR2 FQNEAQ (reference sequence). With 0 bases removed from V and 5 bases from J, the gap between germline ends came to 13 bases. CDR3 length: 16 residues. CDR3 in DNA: TGTGCCAGCAGCTTAGCGCTCGGCGGGGTGACCGGGGAGCTGTTTTTT. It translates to CASSLALGGVTGELFF.

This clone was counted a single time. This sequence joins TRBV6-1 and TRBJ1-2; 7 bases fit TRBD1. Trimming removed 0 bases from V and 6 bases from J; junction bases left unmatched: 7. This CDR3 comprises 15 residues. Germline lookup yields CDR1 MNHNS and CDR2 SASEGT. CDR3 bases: TGTGCCAGCAGTGAAGCGGGGGGACAGATAAATGGCTACACCTTC. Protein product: CASSEAGGQINGYTF.

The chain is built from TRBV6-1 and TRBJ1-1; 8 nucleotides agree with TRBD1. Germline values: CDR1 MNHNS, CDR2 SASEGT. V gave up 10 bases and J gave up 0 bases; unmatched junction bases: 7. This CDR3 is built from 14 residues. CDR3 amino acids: CATGRQGLNTEAFF. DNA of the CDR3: TGTGCCACTGGACGACAGGGGTTGAACACTGAAGCTTTCTTT.

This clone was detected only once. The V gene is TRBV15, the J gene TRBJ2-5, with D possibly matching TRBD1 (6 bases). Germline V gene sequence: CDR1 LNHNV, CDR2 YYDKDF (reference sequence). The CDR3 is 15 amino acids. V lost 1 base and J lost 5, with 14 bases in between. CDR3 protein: CATSRVGDTEETQYF. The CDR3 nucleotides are TGTGCCACCAGCAGAGTCGGGGACACCGAGGAGACCCAGTACTTC.